The 4 T cell receptor beta chains reported below all come from one sample, sequenced in a study of identical twins. Each CDR3 protein is one row after TCRdb ran MiXCR on the 5' RACE reads. Of some 200,000 distinct CDR3 sequences detected, about 7.5% appear once; the ten largest clones hold less than 2.5%. This sample was shared with a second study, whose subject was yellow fever vaccine responses in identical twins.

Input material: memory (CD45RO+) T cells sorted from blood. All receptors derive from a woman aged 18-29 years in good health.

The genes are TRBV7-9 and TRBJ2-1; the match to TRBD1 covers 10 bases. Looked up from germline, CDR1 is SEHNR and CDR2 is FQNEAQ (reference sequence). The junction had 9 bases not matched to a gene; V was cut back by 4 bases and J by 6 bases. The CDR3 is made up of 16 amino acids. CDR3 nucleotide sequence: TGTGCCAGCAGCTCACAAGGGACAGGGGTGGGCAATGAGCAGTTCTTC. Amino acids: CASSSQGTGVGNEQFF.

The chain's CDR3 is CASTDPRGTQYF. CDR3 in DNA: TGTGCCAGCACCGATCCACGTGGTACGCAGTATTTT. V gene TRBV7-2 combines with J gene TRBJ2-3; D gene ambiguous. The CDR3 extends over 12 amino acids. CDR1 and CDR2 (germline): SGHTA, FQGNSA. V gave up 7 bases and J gave up 8 bases, with 13 bases separating them.

This clonotype was seen a handful of times. The CDR3 is CASSRGQKSSGANVLTF. The CDR3 DNA reads as TGTGCCAGCAGCCGCGGACAGAAGAGCTCTGGGGCCAACGTCCTGACTTTC. This sequence joins TRBV6-2 or TRBV6-3 and TRBJ2-6; possible D gene TRBD1, 6 bases. Germline CDR1 and CDR2: MNHEY and SVGEGT. CDR3 length: 17 amino acids. Trimming took off 6 bases at V and 0 bases at J, with 15 bases between the two ends.

This clonotype has ten or more counts. This rearrangement joins TRBV20-1 to TRBJ2-1; D not resolved. Looked up from germline, CDR1 is DFQATT and CDR2 is SNEGSKA (reference sequence). This CDR3 is 11 amino acids long. V lost 5 bases to trimming and J lost 4 bases, with 6 bases between them. This chain's CDR3 is CSALGYNEQFF. The CDR3 nucleotides are TGCAGTGCTTTGGGTTACAATGAGCAGTTCTTC.